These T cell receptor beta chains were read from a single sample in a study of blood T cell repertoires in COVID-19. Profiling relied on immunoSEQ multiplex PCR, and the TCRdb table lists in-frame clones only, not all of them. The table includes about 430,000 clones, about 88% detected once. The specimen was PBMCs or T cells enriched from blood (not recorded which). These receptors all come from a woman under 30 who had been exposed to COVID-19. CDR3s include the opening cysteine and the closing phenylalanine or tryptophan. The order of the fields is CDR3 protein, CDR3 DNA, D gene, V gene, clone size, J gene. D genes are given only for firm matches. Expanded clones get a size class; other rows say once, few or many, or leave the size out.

cdr3_aa: CASSLESGREAPYEQYF; cdr3_nt: TGTGCCAGCAGCTTAGAGTCCGGGCGGGAGGCACCCTACGAGCAGTACTTC; d_call: TRBD2; v_call: TRBV7-9; clone_size: few; j_call: TRBJ2-7
cdr3_aa: CASSPRSRGGVDNEQFF; cdr3_nt: TGTGCCAGCTCACCACGTTCGAGGGGCGGGGTTGACAATGAGCAGTTCTTC; d_call: NA; v_call: TRBV18; clone_size: NA; j_call: TRBJ2-1
cdr3_aa: CASSEGTGRNEQYF; cdr3_nt: TGTGCCAGCAGTGAAGGGACAGGGAGGAACGAGCAGTACTTC; d_call: TRBD1; v_call: TRBV2; clone_size: NA; j_call: TRBJ2-7
cdr3_aa: CASSLSQGPTYEQYF; cdr3_nt: TGCGCCAGCAGCCTAAGCCAGGGGCCCACCTACGAGCAGTACTTC; d_call: NA; v_call: TRBV4-1; clone_size: NA; j_call: TRBJ2-7
cdr3_aa: CATSRGALNEKLFF; cdr3_nt: TGTGCCACCAGCAGGGGGGCCTTGAATGAAAAACTGTTTTTT; d_call: NA; v_call: TRBV15; clone_size: NA; j_call: TRBJ1-4
cdr3_aa: CASSLDSYEQYF; cdr3_nt: TGTGCCAGCAGTCTTGACAGCTACGAGCAGTACTTC; d_call: NA; v_call: TRBV2; clone_size: NA; j_call: TRBJ2-7
cdr3_aa: CASSPVRSTRETQYF; cdr3_nt: TGTGCCAGTAGCCCCGTGAGGTCAACCCGAGAGACCCAGTACTTC; d_call: NA; v_call: TRBV19; clone_size: NA; j_call: TRBJ2-5
cdr3_aa: CASSQGTGMIMNTEAFF; cdr3_nt: TGCGCCAGCAGCCAAGGAACAGGGATGATTATGAACACTGAAGCTTTCTTT; d_call: NA; v_call: TRBV4-1; clone_size: NA; j_call: TRBJ1-1
cdr3_aa: CASSYREGLRETQYF; cdr3_nt: TGTGCCAGCAGTTACCGGGAGGGCCTAAGAGAGACCCAGTACTTC; d_call: TRBD2; v_call: TRBV28; clone_size: NA; j_call: TRBJ2-5
cdr3_aa: CASSPPGGYGYTF; cdr3_nt: TGTGCCAGCAGCCCGCCCGGGGGCTATGGCTACACCTTC; d_call: NA; v_call: TRBV5-6; clone_size: once; j_call: TRBJ1-2
cdr3_aa: CASSYTGHGYTF; cdr3_nt: TGTGCCAGCAGTTACACAGGCCATGGCTACACCTTC; d_call: NA; v_call: TRBV6-5; clone_size: NA; j_call: TRBJ1-2
cdr3_aa: CASSADRGGTEAFF; cdr3_nt: TGTGCCAGCAGTGCTGACAGGGGGGGGACTGAAGCTTTCTTT; d_call: TRBD1; v_call: TRBV2; clone_size: NA; j_call: TRBJ1-1
cdr3_aa: CASSPTGLNEKLFF; cdr3_nt: TGTGCCAGCTCACCGACAGGCCTGAATGAAAAACTGTTTTTT; d_call: NA; v_call: TRBV18; clone_size: once; j_call: TRBJ1-4
cdr3_aa: CASSQVRLAGGPTGELFF; cdr3_nt: TGTGCCAGCAGCCAAGTGAGACTAGCGGGAGGGCCCACCGGGGAGCTGTTTTTT; d_call: TRBD2; v_call: TRBV14; clone_size: NA; j_call: TRBJ2-2
cdr3_aa: CASSYGGRRSSYEQYF; cdr3_nt: TGTGCCAGCAGTTACGGAGGCAGGAGAAGCTCCTACGAGCAGTACTTC; d_call: NA; v_call: TRBV6-5; clone_size: NA; j_call: TRBJ2-7
cdr3_aa: CASSELYSGGADQETQYF; cdr3_nt: TGTGCCAGCAGTGAATTGTATAGCGGGGGGGCTGACCAAGAGACCCAGTACTTC; d_call: TRBD2; v_call: TRBV6-1; clone_size: once; j_call: TRBJ2-5
cdr3_aa: CASSLAAGVGETQYF; cdr3_nt: TGTGCCAGCAGCTTAGCGGCGGGGGTTGGTGAGACCCAGTACTTC; d_call: TRBD2; v_call: TRBV7-2; clone_size: NA; j_call: TRBJ2-5
cdr3_aa: CASSPGLAMETQYF; cdr3_nt: TGTGCCAGCAGCCCGGGACTAGCGATGGAGACCCAGTACTTC; d_call: TRBD2; v_call: TRBV4-2; clone_size: NA; j_call: TRBJ2-5
cdr3_aa: CASSSTGSNTEAFF; cdr3_nt: TGTGCCAGCAGCTCGACAGGGAGTAACACTGAAGCTTTCTTT; d_call: TRBD1; v_call: TRBV7-6; clone_size: NA; j_call: TRBJ1-1
cdr3_aa: CASSSGNQPQHF; cdr3_nt: TGTGCCAGCAGTTCGGGCAATCAGCCCCAGCATTTT; d_call: NA; v_call: TRBV28; clone_size: few; j_call: TRBJ1-5
cdr3_aa: CASSQYATTNEKLFF; cdr3_nt: TGCGCCAGCAGCCAATACGCGACAACTAATGAAAAACTGTTTTTT; d_call: NA; v_call: TRBV4-1; clone_size: NA; j_call: TRBJ1-4
cdr3_aa: CASSPQAGGPNYEQYF; cdr3_nt: TGCGCCAGCAGCCCTCAGGCGGGGGGACCAAACTACGAGCAGTACTTC; d_call: TRBD2; v_call: TRBV5-1; clone_size: NA; j_call: TRBJ2-7
cdr3_aa: CASSAQGPFSGNTIYF; cdr3_nt: TGTGCCAGCAGTGCTCAGGGGCCATTCTCTGGAAACACCATATATTTT; d_call: NA; v_call: TRBV2; clone_size: NA; j_call: TRBJ1-3
cdr3_aa: CASSRVNLASNTGELFF; cdr3_nt: TGCGCCAGCAGCCGAGTAAATCTAGCGTCGAACACCGGGGAGCTGTTTTTT; d_call: NA; v_call: TRBV4-1; clone_size: NA; j_call: TRBJ2-2
cdr3_aa: CAISELGQDSYEQYF; cdr3_nt: TGTGCCATCAGTGAGCTGGGACAGGACTCCTACGAGCAGTACTTC; d_call: TRBD1; v_call: TRBV10-3; clone_size: NA; j_call: TRBJ2-7
cdr3_aa: CASSFTGGGDTQYF; cdr3_nt: TGCGCCAGCAGCTTTACAGGGGGCGGGGATACGCAGTATTTT; d_call: TRBD1; v_call: TRBV5-1; clone_size: NA; j_call: TRBJ2-3
cdr3_aa: CASKDRGYSGNTIYF; cdr3_nt: TGTGCCAGCAAGGACAGGGGCTACTCTGGAAACACCATATATTTT; d_call: TRBD1; v_call: TRBV6-5; clone_size: NA; j_call: TRBJ1-3
cdr3_aa: CAISEPRQGHYEQYF; cdr3_nt: TGTGCCATCAGTGAACCCCGACAGGGGCACTACGAGCAGTACTTC; d_call: TRBD1; v_call: TRBV10-3; clone_size: NA; j_call: TRBJ2-7
cdr3_aa: CASLTGELFF; cdr3_nt: TGTGCCAGCCTTACCGGGGAGCTGTTTTTT; d_call: NA; v_call: TRBV25-1; clone_size: NA; j_call: TRBJ2-2
cdr3_aa: CASSYRTGGNYGYTF; cdr3_nt: TGTGCCAGCAGTTACCGGACAGGGGGTAACTATGGCTACACCTTC; d_call: TRBD1; v_call: TRBV6-5; clone_size: NA; j_call: TRBJ1-2